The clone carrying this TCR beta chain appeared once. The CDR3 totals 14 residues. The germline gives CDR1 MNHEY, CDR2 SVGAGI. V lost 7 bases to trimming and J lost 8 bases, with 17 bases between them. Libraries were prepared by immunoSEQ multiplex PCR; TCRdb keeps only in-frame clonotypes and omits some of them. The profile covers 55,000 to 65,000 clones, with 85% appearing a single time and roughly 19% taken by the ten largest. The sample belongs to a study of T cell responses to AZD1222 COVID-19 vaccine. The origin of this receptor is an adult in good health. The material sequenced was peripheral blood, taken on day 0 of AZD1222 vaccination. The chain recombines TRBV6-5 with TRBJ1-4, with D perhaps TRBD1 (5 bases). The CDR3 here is CASNTGATREKLFF. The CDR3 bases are TGTGCCAGCAACACCGGGGCCACGAGGGAAAAACTGTTTTTT.